Here is one T cell receptor beta chain with its context. CDR1 and CDR2 from the germline V gene are LNHDA and SQIVND (reference sequence). The ends were cut back, 0 bases at V and 0 bases at J, with 9 bases in the middle. CDR3 length equals 16 residues. Each CDR3 protein gets one entry after TCRdb re-called the RT-PCR reads with MiXCR. The data contain 650,000 to 800,000 distinct CDR3 sequences, 13% to 15% of them singletons. The sequencing sample was made of memory CD4+ T cells from blood. The rearrangement uses TRBV19 and TRBJ2-1; D call uncertain. This clonotype originated in a female donor in good health, serving as a healthy control. CDR3 nucleotide sequence: TGTGCCAGTAGTATAGATGACTCGAGCTCCTACAATGAGCAGTTCTTC. This gives the protein CASSIDDSSSYNEQFF.